Each of the 8 T cell receptor beta chains below was sequenced from the same sample in a study of blood T cell repertoires in COVID-19. Repertoires were generated with immunoSEQ multiplex PCR, while TCRdb's copy carries only in-frame clones and drops some. Of some 300,000 clones in the sample, 65% to 90% were seen once. Input material: peripheral blood. The receptors were gathered from a woman aged 70-85 years with COVID-19, enrolled during active disease.

The chain is built from TRBV28 and TRBJ1-2, with D possibly TRBD1 on 5 matching bases. The CDR3 has 13 residues. Per the germline V gene, CDR1 is MDHEN and CDR2 is SYDVKM. Trimming removed 3 bases at V and 7 bases at J, with 12 bases between. CDR3 protein: CASSLRRGRGYTF. The CDR3 nucleotides read TGTGCCAGCAGTTTGAGGAGGGGTCGTGGCTACACCTTC.

V is TRBV18 and J is TRBJ2-1, with TRBD2 identical over 7 bases. CDR3 size: 15 residues. Germline V gene sequence: CDR1 KGHSH, CDR2 LQKENI. V dropped 3 bases and J dropped 1; count of bases not matched to a gene: 3. The CDR3 DNA is TGTGCCAGCTCACCGACGGGGGGTTCCTACAATGAGCAGTTCTTC. Residues: CASSPTGGSYNEQFF.

The sample holds a few counts of this clone. The chain has TRBV2 and TRBJ1-2, with 8 bases that match TRBD1. The CDR3 spans 14 residues. Looked up from germline, CDR1 is SNHLY and CDR2 is FYNNEI. V dropped 4 bases and J dropped 8; count of bases not matched to a gene: 9. The CDR3 loop is CASSALTGGRGYTF. CDR3 bases: TGTGCCAGCAGTGCCCTCACAGGGGGTCGAGGCTACACCTTC.

The J gene is TRBJ2-7, the V gene TRBV19, with 7 bases identical to TRBD2. V lost 5 bases to trimming and J lost 5 bases; unmatched junction nucleotides: 9. The V gene's germline CDR1 is LNHDA and CDR2 SQIVND (reference sequence). This CDR3 has 14 amino acids. The DNA of the CDR3 is TGTGCCAGTAGTGACTACGGGGGGATGAACGAGCAGTACTTC. This codes for CASSDYGGMNEQYF.

V gene TRBV28 combines with J gene TRBJ2-2; 7 bases match TRBD2. From germline, CDR1 is MDHEN and CDR2 SYDVKM. The junction had 4 bases not matched to a gene; V was cut back by 11 bases and J by 4 bases. The CDR3 consists of 12 residues. The DNA of the CDR3 is TGTGCCGGGCAGCGGGGCACCGGGGAGCTGTTTTTT. Translating gives CAGQRGTGELFF.

This chain links TRBV15 with TRBJ2-5, with 12 bases aligning to TRBD2. Looked up from germline, CDR1 is LNHNV and CDR2 is YYDKDF (reference sequence). CDR3 size: 19 residues. V dropped 0 bases and J dropped 5; count of bases not matched to a gene: 13. CDR3 coding DNA: TGTGCCACCAGCAGAGAACTGGCTTCTAGCGGGGGGGCCTTGGAGACCCAGTACTTC. Translated: CATSRELASSGGALETQYF.

The CDR3 reads CATSDTLGQPGGYTF. In nucleotides, the CDR3 is TGTGCCACCAGTGATACCCTGGGACAGCCGGGAGGCTACACCTTC. The V and J genes are TRBV24-1 and TRBJ1-2; TRBD1 agrees at 7 bases. With V trimmed by 3 bases and J by 8 bases, 11 bases remained unmatched. The CDR3 is 15 residues long. Per the germline V gene, CDR1 is KGHDR and CDR2 is SFDVKD.

The chain employs TRBV5-4 and TRBJ1-2, with D tentatively TRBD1 (6 bases). Trimming took 3 bases from V and 9 from J, leaving 18 bases between them. This CDR3 is 14 amino acids long. Germline CDR1 is SGHNT and CDR2 is YYREEE (reference sequence). The CDR3: CASSSSTGQSRYTF. The CDR3 coding sequence is TGTGCCAGCAGCTCGTCGACAGGCCAGAGTCGCTACACCTTC.